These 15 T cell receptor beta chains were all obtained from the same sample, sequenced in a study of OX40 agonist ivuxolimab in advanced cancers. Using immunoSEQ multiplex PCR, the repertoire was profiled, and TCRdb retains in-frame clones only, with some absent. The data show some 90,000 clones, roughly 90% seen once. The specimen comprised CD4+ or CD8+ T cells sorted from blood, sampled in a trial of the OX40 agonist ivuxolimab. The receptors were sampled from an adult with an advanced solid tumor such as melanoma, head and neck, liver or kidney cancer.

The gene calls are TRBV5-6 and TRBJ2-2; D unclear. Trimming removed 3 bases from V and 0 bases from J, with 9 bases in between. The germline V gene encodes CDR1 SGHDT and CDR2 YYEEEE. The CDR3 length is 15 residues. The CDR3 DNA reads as TGTGCCAGCAGCTATTACACCTCGAACACCGGGGAGCTGTTTTTT. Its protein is CASSYYTSNTGELFF.

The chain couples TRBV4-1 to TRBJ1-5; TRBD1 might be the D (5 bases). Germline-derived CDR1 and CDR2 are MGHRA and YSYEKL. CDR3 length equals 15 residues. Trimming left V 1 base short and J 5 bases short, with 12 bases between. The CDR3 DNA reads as TGCGCCAGCAGCCAAGTGAATAGGGGAGATCAGCCCCAGCATTTT. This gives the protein CASSQVNRGDQPQHF.

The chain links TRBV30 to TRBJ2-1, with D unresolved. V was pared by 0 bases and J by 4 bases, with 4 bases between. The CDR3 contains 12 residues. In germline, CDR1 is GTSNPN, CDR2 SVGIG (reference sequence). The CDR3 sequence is CAWSVGYNEQFF. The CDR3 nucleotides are TGTGCCTGGAGTGTAGGTTACAATGAGCAGTTCTTC.

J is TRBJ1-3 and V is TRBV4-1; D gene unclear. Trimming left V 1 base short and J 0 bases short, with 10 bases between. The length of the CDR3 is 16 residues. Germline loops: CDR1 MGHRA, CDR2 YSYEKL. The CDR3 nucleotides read TGCGCCAGCAGCCAAGCGGGATCCTACTCTGGAAACACCATATATTTT. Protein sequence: CASSQAGSYSGNTIYF.

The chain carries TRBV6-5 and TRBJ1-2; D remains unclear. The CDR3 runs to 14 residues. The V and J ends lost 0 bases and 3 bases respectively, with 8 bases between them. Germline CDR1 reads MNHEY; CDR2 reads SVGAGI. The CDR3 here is CASSYSRADYGYTF. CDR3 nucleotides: TGTGCCAGCAGTTACTCTAGGGCAGACTATGGCTACACCTTC.

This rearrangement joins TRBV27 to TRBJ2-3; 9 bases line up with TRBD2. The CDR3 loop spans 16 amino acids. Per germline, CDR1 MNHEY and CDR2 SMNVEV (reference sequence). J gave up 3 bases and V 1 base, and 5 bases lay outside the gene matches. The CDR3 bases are TGTGCCAGCAGTTTATTAGCTAGCGGGAAGACAGATACGCAGTATTTT. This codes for CASSLLASGKTDTQYF.

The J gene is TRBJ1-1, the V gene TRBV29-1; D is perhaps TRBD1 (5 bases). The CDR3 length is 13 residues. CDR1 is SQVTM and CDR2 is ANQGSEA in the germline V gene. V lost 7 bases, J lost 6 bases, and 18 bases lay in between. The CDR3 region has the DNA TGCAGCGGAGTGAGACGGGAACAGGCTGAAGCTTTCTTT. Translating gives CSGVRREQAEAFF.

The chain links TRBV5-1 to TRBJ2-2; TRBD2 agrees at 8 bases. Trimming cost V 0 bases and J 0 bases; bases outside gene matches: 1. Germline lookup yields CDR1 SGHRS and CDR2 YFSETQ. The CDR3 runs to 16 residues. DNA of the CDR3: TGCGCCAGCAGCTTGGTGACTAGCGCGAACACCGGGGAGCTGTTTTTT. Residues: CASSLVTSANTGELFF.

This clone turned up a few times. The CDR3 spells CASAYSDNYGYTF. The CDR3 DNA reads TGTGCCAGTGCTTACAGTGATAACTATGGCTACACCTTC. The chain carries TRBV7-9 and TRBJ1-2; D unresolved. V was pared by 9 bases and J by 1 base, with 12 bases between. From germline, CDR1 is SEHNR and CDR2 FQNEAQ (reference sequence). This CDR3 is built from 13 residues.

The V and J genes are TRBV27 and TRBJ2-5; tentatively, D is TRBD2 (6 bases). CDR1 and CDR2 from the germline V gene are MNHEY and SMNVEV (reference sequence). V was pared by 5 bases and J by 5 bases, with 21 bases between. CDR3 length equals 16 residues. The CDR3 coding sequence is TGTGCCAGCAGTCGAATTGGCGGGGTGGGTCCTGAGACCCAGTACTTC. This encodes CASSRIGGVGPETQYF.

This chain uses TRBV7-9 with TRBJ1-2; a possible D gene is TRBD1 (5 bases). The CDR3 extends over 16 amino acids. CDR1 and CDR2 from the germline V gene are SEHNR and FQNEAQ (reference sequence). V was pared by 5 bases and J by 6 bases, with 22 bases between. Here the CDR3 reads CASSHPGDVSSHGYTF. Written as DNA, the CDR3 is TGTGCCAGCAGCCACCCGGGGGACGTATCCAGCCATGGCTACACCTTC.

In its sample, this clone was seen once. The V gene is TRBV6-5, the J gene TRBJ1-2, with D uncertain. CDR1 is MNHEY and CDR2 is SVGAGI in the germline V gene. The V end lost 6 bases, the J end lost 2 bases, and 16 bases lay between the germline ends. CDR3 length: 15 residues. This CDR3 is CASSFTPVANYGYTF. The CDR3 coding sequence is TGTGCCAGCAGCTTTACGCCCGTAGCGAACTATGGCTACACCTTC.

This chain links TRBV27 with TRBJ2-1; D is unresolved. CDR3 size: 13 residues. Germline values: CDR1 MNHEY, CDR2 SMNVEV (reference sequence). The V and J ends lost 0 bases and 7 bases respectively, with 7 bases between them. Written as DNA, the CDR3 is TGTGCCAGCAGTTTATCGAGGAGAAATGAGCAGTTCTTC. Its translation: CASSLSRRNEQFF.

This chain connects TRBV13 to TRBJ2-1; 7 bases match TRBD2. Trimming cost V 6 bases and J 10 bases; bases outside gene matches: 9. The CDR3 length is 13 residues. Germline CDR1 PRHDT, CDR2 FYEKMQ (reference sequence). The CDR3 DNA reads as TGTGCCAGCAGTCCCGAGGCGGGAGAGGAGCAGTTCTTC. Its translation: CASSPEAGEEQFF.

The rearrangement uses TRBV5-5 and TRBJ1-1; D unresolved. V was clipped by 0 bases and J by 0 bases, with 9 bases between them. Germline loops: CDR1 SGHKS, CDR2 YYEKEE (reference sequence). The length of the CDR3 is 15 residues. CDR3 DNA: TGTGCCAGCAGCTTGGATTTTGGGTTGAACACTGAAGCTTTCTTT. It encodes CASSLDFGLNTEAFF.